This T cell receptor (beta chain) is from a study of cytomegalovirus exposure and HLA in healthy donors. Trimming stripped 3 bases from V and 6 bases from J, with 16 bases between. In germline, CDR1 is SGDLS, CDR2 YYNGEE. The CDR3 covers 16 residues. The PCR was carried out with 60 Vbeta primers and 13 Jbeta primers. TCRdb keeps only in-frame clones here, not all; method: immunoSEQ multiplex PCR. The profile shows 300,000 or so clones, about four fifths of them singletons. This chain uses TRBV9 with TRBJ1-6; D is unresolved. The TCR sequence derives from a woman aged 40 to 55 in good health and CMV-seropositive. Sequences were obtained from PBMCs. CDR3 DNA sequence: TGTGCCAGCAGCGAGGGAGGAGGAACTTTTAATTCACCCCTCCACTTT. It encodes CASSEGGGTFNSPLHF.